Below, 27 T cell receptor beta chains from the same sample are listed, as sequenced in a study of CDR3 diversity in severe acne. TCRdb processed the PCR reads anew with MiXCR; each CDR3 protein has one entry. The sample contains 85,000 to 120,000 distinct CDR3 sequences, around 53% of which appear only once. Material: blood. The receptors were sampled from a male donor with acne.

The chain combines TRBV29-1 with TRBJ2-6; D may be TRBD1 (6 bases). The length of the CDR3 is 15 residues. The germline V gene has CDR1 SQVTM and CDR2 ANQGSEA. Trimming pared 5 bases from V and 0 bases from J, leaving 11 bases between. For the CDR3, the DNA is TGCAGCGTTCCAGGGGACCGCTCTGGGGCCAACGTCCTGACTTTC. Encoded protein: CSVPGDRSGANVLTF. Full variable domain (remainder filled in from reference TRBV29-1 and TRBJ2-6): SAVISQKPSRDICQRGTSLTIQCQVDSQVTMMFWYRQQPGQSLTLIATANQGSEATYESGFVIDKFPISRPNLTFSTLTVSNMSPEDSSIYLCSVPGDRSGANVLTFGAGSRLTVL.

V and J are TRBV4-1 and TRBJ2-5; D not resolved. The V gene's germline CDR1 is MGHRA and CDR2 YSYEKL. Trimming left V 4 bases short and J 6 bases short, with 15 bases between. The CDR3 runs 14 residues. CDR3 nucleotide sequence: TGCGCCAGCAGCCGTATATACCCGGCGAAGACCCAGTACTTC. Amino acid sequence: CASSRIYPAKTQYF.

V and J are TRBV10-1 and TRBJ2-1; 14 nucleotides line up with TRBD2. The length of the CDR3 is 16 residues. Germline trimming cut 4 bases from V and 5 bases from J; bases unmatched to any gene: 4. Germline values: CDR1 WNHNN, CDR2 SYGVQD (reference sequence). The CDR3 DNA follows: TGCGCCAGCAGTGTCGGACTAGCGGGAGGAGACAATGAGCAGTTCTTC. Amino acids: CASSVGLAGGDNEQFF.

This clonotype was detected ten times or more. The chain recombines TRBV10-3 with TRBJ2-7, with D unclear. Germline CDR1 is ENHRY and CDR2 is SYGVKD. CDR3 size: 13 residues. Trimming pared 6 bases from V and 3 bases from J, leaving 12 bases between. The CDR3 coding sequence is TGTGCCATCAGAGGAGAGTTATTCTACGAGCAGTACTTC. Translating gives CAIRGELFYEQYF.

With respect to this clonotype: The DNA is left out, because the CDR3 cannot be placed on it with certainty; the CDR3 is given as TCRdb lists it. The chain uses TRBV7-8 and TRBJ2-7. CDR1 and CDR2 (germline): SGHVS, FQNEAQ. The CDR3 has 15 amino acids, counting both end residues. CDR3: CASKPLCQQAYEQYF.

This clonotype was found many times. This sequence joins TRBV19 and TRBJ2-3; tentatively, D is TRBD2 (6 bases). The CDR3 spans 16 residues. Trimming removed 2 bases from V and 3 bases from J, with 15 bases in between. CDR1 is LNHDA, CDR2 SQIVND, per germline (reference sequence). CDR3 loop: CASSIRPGAGTDTQYF. The DNA for the CDR3 is TGTGCCAGTAGTATACGTCCGGGAGCTGGTACAGATACGCAGTATTTT.

The chain uses TRBV29-1 and TRBJ2-2, with D perhaps assigned TRBD1 or TRBD2 (5 bases each). V shed 4 bases and J shed 6 bases, with 15 bases lying between them. Germline V lookup: CDR1 SQVTM, CDR2 ANQGSEA. The CDR3 loop spans 14 amino acids. The CDR3 DNA reads TGCAGCGTTGCCGGGACCAATACTGCCGGGGAGCTGTTTTTT. As protein: CSVAGTNTAGELFF.

As regards this clonotype: Possible read error: a much larger clone is one base away. The chain employs TRBV6-6 and TRBJ2-7, with D hard to call. This CDR3 is 12 amino acids long. Germline CDR1 and CDR2: MNHNY and SVGAGI (reference sequence). DNA for the CDR3: TGTGCCAGCAGTGGGGTGTCCTACGTGCAGTACTTC. Translating it yields CASSGVSYVQYF.

The chain recombines TRBV27 with TRBJ1-2; no clear D. V lost 2 bases to trimming and J lost 4 bases, with 14 bases between them. The germline V gene encodes CDR1 MNHEY and CDR2 SMNVEV (reference sequence). This CDR3 spans 15 amino acids. The DNA for the CDR3 is TGTGCCAGCAGTTTAACCCCGGAGGGAGCCTATGGCTACACCTTC. This codes for CASSLTPEGAYGYTF.

This clonotype was found a few times. Given the absence of the conserved phenylalanine or tryptophan at the CDR3 end, a read error is likely. It is unclear where the CDR3 begins or ends on the DNA, so no DNA is shown, and the CDR3 is as TCRdb lists it. This rearrangement joins TRBV11-2 to TRBJ2-3; TRBD1, the table's D call, lacks a check against the DNA. The length of the CDR3 is 16 amino acids, counting both ends. Germline CDR1 is SGHAT and CDR2 is FQNNGV. Here the CDR3 reads CASSFGTGLATHTEYL.

This chain joins TRBV12-3 or TRBV12-4 and TRBJ1-3; 7 bases agree with TRBD1. V trimming: 5 bases; J trimming: 3 bases; junction bases outside the gene matches: 4. CDR3 length equals 14 residues. The CDR3: CASSEDRFGNTIYF. The CDR3 coding sequence is TGTGCCAGCAGTGAGGACAGGTTTGGAAACACCATATATTTT.

J is TRBJ2-7 and V is TRBV10-2; D may be TRBD2 (6 bases). The V gene's germline CDR1 is WSHSY and CDR2 SAAADI. The length of the CDR3 is 14 residues. Deletions cut 6 bases from V and 2 bases from J, with 14 bases between. DNA for the CDR3: TGCGCCAGCAGCGAAACGGGACTCACCTACGAGCAGTACTTC. Translated: CASSETGLTYEQYF.

The V and J genes are TRBV25-1 and TRBJ1-2; D gene ambiguous. V lost 8 bases and J 4 bases, leaving 5 bases between the germline ends. CDR3 size: 10 residues. Germline CDR1 and CDR2: MGHDK and SYGVNS. This CDR3 is CASAAYGYTF. Here the CDR3 DNA reads TGTGCCAGCGCGGCCTATGGCTACACCTTC.

The sample holds many counts of this clonotype. V usage is TRBV12-3 or TRBV12-4 and J usage is TRBJ2-1, with 7 bases identical to TRBD2. V lost 0 bases and J lost 5; bases outside the gene matches: 7. This CDR3 comprises 16 residues. The CDR3 here is CASSLAALAVNNEQFF. Written as DNA, the CDR3 is TGTGCCAGCAGTTTAGCCGCGCTAGCGGTTAACAATGAGCAGTTCTTC.

This clonotype has only a few counts. V gene TRBV28 combines with J gene TRBJ2-1; 14 bases match TRBD2. Trimming at V came to 6 bases and at J to 9 bases, leaving 7 bases not matched to a gene. This CDR3 is built from 15 residues. Germline V gene lookup returns CDR1 MDHEN and CDR2 SYDVKM. The DNA for the CDR3 is TGTGCCAGCAGCCTTCCGGGACTAGCGGGAGTTGAGCAGTTCTTC. It yields the protein CASSLPGLAGVEQFF.

This chain connects TRBV10-2 to TRBJ2-7; 7 bases match TRBD1. J was trimmed by 4 bases and V by 10 bases; bases with no gene match: 10. The CDR3 length is 13 residues. Looked up from germline, CDR1 is WSHSY and CDR2 is SAAADI. Here the CDR3 reads CATQQGRLYEQYF. The CDR3 DNA reads as TGCGCCACCCAACAGGGGCGGTTGTACGAGCAGTACTTC.

This clonotype occurred many times. This rearrangement joins TRBV20-1 to TRBJ2-7; TRBD1 is a possible D gene (5 bases). The CDR3 is 13 amino acids. In germline, CDR1 is DFQATT, CDR2 SNEGSKA (reference sequence). V lost 2 bases, J lost 2 bases, and 10 bases lay in between. In nucleotides, the CDR3 is TGCAGTGCTAGAAAAGGGGAAACCTACGAGCAGTACGTC. Protein sequence: CSARKGETYEQYV.

This clonotype has a count of ten or more. The rearrangement joins TRBV2 to TRBJ1-6, with 7 bases aligning to TRBD1. In germline, CDR1 is SNHLY, CDR2 FYNNEI. V lost 3 bases, J lost 8 bases, and 4 bases stayed unmatched. The length of the CDR3 is 14 residues. The CDR3 region is CASSELTGDSPLHF. The CDR3 DNA reads TGTGCCAGCAGTGAGTTAACAGGGGATTCACCCCTCCACTTT. Drawing the rest from reference TRBV2 and TRBJ1-6, the complete variable domain is EPEVTQTPSHQVTQMGQEVILRCVPISNHLYFYWYRQILGQKVEFLVSFYNNEISEKSEIFDDQFSVERPDGSNFTLKIRSTKLEDSAMYFCASSELTGDSPLHFGNGTRLTVT.

This chain connects TRBV24-1 to TRBJ2-3; 15 bases agree with TRBD2. J lost 5 bases, V lost 5 bases, and 4 bases had no gene match. CDR1 KGHDR and CDR2 SFDVKD come from the germline V gene. The CDR3 loop spans 16 amino acids. CDR3 nucleotides: TGTGCCACCAGTGGTGGGGGACTAGCGGGAGGAGATACGCAGTATTTT. This codes for CATSGGGLAGGDTQYF.

This clonotype was detected a few times. The V and J genes are TRBV20-1 and TRBJ2-3; 8 bases line up with TRBD2. From germline, CDR1 is DFQATT and CDR2 SNEGSKA (reference sequence). The V segment lost 6 bases and the J segment 0 bases; nucleotides outside the gene matches: 2. The CDR3 length is 13 residues. For the CDR3, the DNA is TGCAGTGCCCCTAGCGGGAGCACAGATACGCAGTATTTT. It is translated as CSAPSGSTDTQYF.

The J gene is TRBJ1-1, the V gene TRBV25-1; no clear D gene. There are 11 residues in the CDR3. CDR1 and CDR2 (germline): MGHDK, SYGVNS. Trimming took off 7 bases at V and 4 bases at J, with 7 bases between the two ends. The CDR3 loop is CASTVGTEAFF. As DNA, the CDR3 is TGTGCCAGCACGGTGGGCACTGAAGCTTTCTTT.

This clonotype was seen more than once but under ten times. V and J are TRBV20-1 and TRBJ1-2; 9 bases map to TRBD1. Trimming removed 5 bases from V and 4 bases from J; junction bases left unmatched: 17. The CDR3 has 17 amino acids. Germline V gene sequence: CDR1 DFQATT, CDR2 SNEGSKA (reference sequence). CDR3 in DNA: TGCAGTGCTCGGGAAGACAAGACAGGGGGATTCCTCTATGGCTACACCTTC. Protein product: CSAREDKTGGFLYGYTF.

The chain has TRBV6-5 and TRBJ2-1; D remains unclear. Trimming removed 0 bases at V and 2 bases at J, with 11 bases between. Germline CDR1 MNHEY, CDR2 SVGAGI. The CDR3 runs to 16 residues. The CDR3 DNA sequence: TGTGCCAGCAGTTACTCGTGGTCGGCGGCCTACAATGAGCAGTTCTTC. Translated: CASSYSWSAAYNEQFF.

Turning to this clonotype: This could be a read error, since a much larger clone is one nucleotide away. This chain connects TRBV5-5 to TRBJ2-3; a weak D match, TRBD2 (5 bases). The CDR3 loop spans 14 amino acids. CDR1 is SGHKS, CDR2 YYEKEE, per germline (reference sequence). The CDR3 DNA sequence: TGTGCCAGCAGCTTGGGAGTGTGGGGAGATACGCGGTATTTT. Translating it yields CASSLGVWGDTRYF.

About this clonotype itself: A much larger clone sits a single nucleotide away, making a read error possible. V gene TRBV20-1 combines with J gene TRBJ2-3; the D call may be TRBD1 or TRBD2 (7 bases each). The CDR3 has 15 residues. The germline V and J ends were trimmed by 4 bases and 8 bases, with 22 bases remaining between them. Germline CDR1 reads DFQATT; CDR2 reads SNEGSKA (reference sequence). DNA for the CDR3: TGCAGTGCTAAAGACTGGACTAGGGGGCTTGGTACGCAGTATTTT. Translated, it gives CSAKDWTRGLGTQYF.

On this clonotype: Possible read error: a much larger clone is one base away. V and J are TRBV20-1 and TRBJ2-6; 7 bases fit TRBD1. Germline CDR1 and CDR2: DFQATT and SNEGSKA (reference sequence). CDR3 length: 15 residues. This CDR3 is CGAPWTGSGANVLTF. For the CDR3, the DNA is TGCGGTGCTCCGTGGACAGGCTCTGGGGCCAACGTCCTGACTTTC.

The chain has TRBV7-8 and TRBJ2-7; 8 bases match TRBD1. Trimming at V came to 1 base and at J to 7 bases, leaving 12 bases not matched to a gene. Looked up from germline, CDR1 is SGHVS and CDR2 is FQNEAQ. This CDR3 spans 16 amino acids. CDR3 sequence reads: CASSLDTGQANIEQYF. In nucleotides, the CDR3 is TGTGCCAGCAGCTTAGATACGGGACAGGCCAACATAGAGCAGTACTTC.